The next 30 T cell receptor beta chains were all read from a single sample in a study of T cell clonality in common variable immunodeficiency. The repertoire was sequenced with immunoSEQ multiplex PCR; TCRdb's copy has only in-frame clones and lacks some. Found here are 30,000 to 45,000 clones, no singletons; the ten largest cover approximately 2.6%. Sequencing was performed on peripheral blood mononuclear cells. These receptors originate from a person between 18 and 75 years old in good health.

A remark on this clone: The sequenced fragment ends 3 residues before the CDR3 boundary, so the rest is inferred from the germline J gene. V and J are TRBV19 and TRBJ1-3; possibly TRBD1 for D (6 bases). V was cut by 2 bases and J by 2 bases, with 13 bases left in between. The germline gives CDR1 LNHDA, CDR2 SQIVND (reference sequence). The CDR3 sequence is 16 residues long. The CDR3 here is CASSIRDNYPGNTIYF. CDR3 bases read: TGTGCCAGTAGTATAAGGGACAATTATCCTGGAAACACC.

In this sample, this clone turned up many times. Read data end 3 residues before the CDR3 end; the end is taken from the germline J gene. The chain uses TRBV29-1 and TRBJ2-1; possibly TRBD2 for D (6 bases). The CDR3 length is 11 residues. Looked up from germline, CDR1 is SQVTM and CDR2 is ANQGSEA. This CDR3 is CIGTLYNEQFF. The CDR3 bases that were read are TGCATCGGGACTCTTTACAATGAG.

This clone was counted many times. The read is 3 residues too short to cover the CDR3 end, so that end is filled in from the germline J gene. The chain employs TRBV28 and TRBJ2-3, with D maybe TRBD2 (6 bases). Germline V gives CDR1 MDHEN, CDR2 SYDVKM. The CDR3 totals 14 residues. The CDR3 bases that were read are TGTGCCAGCAGCTCCAACGCGCGGGGTCAGCCG. It codes for CASSSNARGQP. The whole CDR3 protein is CASSSNARGQPQYF.

This clone was counted only a few times. The read halts 3 residues ahead of the CDR3 end, with the missing end drawn from the germline J gene. V usage is TRBV7-2 and J usage is TRBJ1-1, with D unresolved. CDR1 and CDR2 (germline): SGHTA, FQGNSA. V lost 3 bases and J lost 1, with 12 bases in between. CDR3 length: 15 residues. CDR3 DNA (partial): TGTGCCAGCAGCTTCATAACAAACAGGAACACTGAA. Protein product: CASSFITNRNTE. The whole CDR3 region reads CASSFITNRNTEAFF.

The table lists this clone with many counts. Coverage ceases 3 residues before the CDR3 finishes, and the germline J gene fills in the end. The V call is TRBV20-1, the J call TRBJ2-1, with 12 nucleotides matching TRBD2. Germline V gene data show CDR1 as DFQATT and CDR2 as SNEGSKA (reference sequence). The CDR3 has 15 residues. V lost 3 bases to trimming and J lost 4 bases; unmatched junction nucleotides: 4. This CDR3 reads CSARELAGGYNEQFF. The DNA read from the CDR3 is TGCAGTGCTAGGGAACTAGCGGGAGGTTACAATGAG.

The sample holds a few counts of this clone. The read ends 3 residues before the CDR3 terminus; that terminus is restored from the germline J gene. At the DNA level, this CDR3 is encoded by other sequences in the same sample as well. This sequence joins TRBV5-1 and TRBJ2-1; TRBD2 agrees at 8 bases. This CDR3 has 18 residues. Germline V lookup: CDR1 SGHRS, CDR2 YFSETQ. V was clipped by 3 bases and J by 5 bases; unmatched bases: 16. CDR3 protein: CASSSGGVATSVNNEQFF. CDR3 DNA, as far as it was read: TGCGCCAGCAGCTCTGGGGGGGTAGCGACTAGCGTTAACAATGAG.

In its sample, this clone was seen many times. The sequenced fragment ends 3 residues before the CDR3 boundary, so the rest is inferred from the germline J gene. This chain links TRBV29-1 with TRBJ2-3; D perhaps matches TRBD2 (5 bases). The germline V and J ends were trimmed by 6 bases and 2 bases, with 21 bases remaining between them. The germline CDR1 and CDR2 sequences are SQVTM and ANQGSEA. This CDR3 has 16 residues. The CDR3 loop is CSVDGSRAAPTDTQYF. Incomplete CDR3 DNA: TGCAGCGTAGACGGTTCGAGGGCTGCCCCCACAGATACG.

This clone came up a few times. Sequencing ends 3 residues short of the CDR3 end; the germline J gene provides the rest. The J gene is TRBJ2-7, the V gene TRBV11-2, with D possibly matching TRBD1 (5 bases). Trimming shortened V by 3 bases and J by 0 bases, and 9 bases separated the two germline ends. The CDR3 has 14 amino acids. Germline lookup yields CDR1 SGHAT and CDR2 FQNNGV. Incomplete CDR3 DNA: TGTGCCAGCAGCTTGACAGAGAGCTCCTACGAG. This encodes CASSLTESSYE. The complete CDR3 reads CASSLTESSYEQYF.

As for this clone: Coverage ceases 3 residues before the CDR3 finishes, and the germline J gene fills in the end. The chain joins TRBV20-1 to TRBJ1-6, with unresolved D. Germline CDR1 and CDR2: DFQATT and SNEGSKA (reference sequence). With 5 bases removed from V and 7 bases from J, the gap between germline ends came to 18 bases. This CDR3 is 15 amino acids long. The CDR3 here is CSALPGGGRNSPLHF. The CDR3 DNA, read in part, is TGCAGTGCTCTACCTGGCGGCGGAAGAAATTCACCC.

As regards this clone: Read data end 3 residues before the CDR3 end; the end is taken from the germline J gene. V gene TRBV11-2 combines with J gene TRBJ2-7, with D perhaps TRBD1 (5 bases). The V end lost 6 bases, the J end lost 3 bases, and 9 bases lay between the germline ends. Germline assignment: CDR1 SGHAT and CDR2 FQNNGV. The CDR3 extends over 12 amino acids. CDR3 DNA (partial): TGTGCCAGCAGAGGGGCTAACTACGAG. This translates into CASRGANYE. The complete CDR3 sequence is CASRGANYEQYF.

The sample holds a few counts of this clone. The CDR3 extends 3 residues past the end of the read, so its final part is completed from the germline J gene. V and J are TRBV20-1 and TRBJ2-1, with TRBD2 identical over 8 bases. Germline V lookup: CDR1 DFQATT, CDR2 SNEGSKA (reference sequence). V shed 0 bases and J 7 bases; nucleotides not matched to a gene: 11. The CDR3 is 16 amino acids. The DNA read from the CDR3 is TGCAGTGCTAGAGATCGGGAGTCTAGCGGGTCTAATGAG. This translates into CSARDRESSGSNE. The complete CDR3 sequence is CSARDRESSGSNEQFF.

This clone was observed at least ten times. The read gets to within 3 residues of the CDR3 end, and the germline J gene fills in the rest. The chain has TRBV6-1 and TRBJ2-1; 7 nucleotides match TRBD2. From germline, CDR1 is MNHNS and CDR2 SASEGT. The CDR3 extends over 15 amino acids. V gave up 4 bases and J gave up 8 bases; unmatched junction bases: 11. The part of the CDR3 DNA that was read is TGTGCCAGCAGTGCCAGAGGCGGGAGTCGGGATGAG. Its translation is CASSARGGSRDE. The complete CDR3 sequence is CASSARGGSRDEQFF.

In this sample, this clone turned up many times. The CDR3 is CASSFRVQASTDTQYF. CDR3 DNA, as far as it was read: TGCGCCAGCAGCTTTAGAGTCCAGGCTAGCACAGATACG. V usage is TRBV5-1 and J usage is TRBJ2-3; no reliable D call. Read data end 3 residues before the CDR3 end; the end is taken from the germline J gene. The CDR3 covers 16 residues. Germline CDR1 is SGHRS and CDR2 is YFSETQ. V shed 2 bases and J shed 0 bases, with 13 bases lying between them.

This clone has just a few counts. The read terminates 3 residues before the CDR3 end, so the remaining end is supplied by the germline J gene. This chain links TRBV11-3 with TRBJ2-1; TRBD1 might be the D (5 bases). CDR1 and CDR2 (germline): SGHNT, YENEEA. CDR3 length: 12 residues. V lost 8 bases, J lost 5 bases, and 10 bases lay in between. The chain's CDR3 is CASAFRDNEQFF. The sequenced CDR3 bases are TGTGCCAGCGCATTCAGGGACAATGAG.

This clone was observed at least ten times. The DNA ends 3 residues before the CDR3 does, and the rest of the CDR3 is filled in from the germline J gene. The chain uses TRBV5-1 and TRBJ2-2, with D unresolved. There are 17 residues in the CDR3. Trimming cost V 2 bases and J 5 bases, with 19 bases left between them. Germline V gene lookup returns CDR1 SGHRS and CDR2 YFSETQ. The CDR3 DNA, read in part, is TGCGCCAGCAGCTTTTCCTACGAGACAAGCAAGACCGGGGAG. Residues: CASSFSYETSKTGE. The full-length CDR3 reads as CASSFSYETSKTGELFF.

In regard to this clone: A much larger clonotype is one base distant, so this may be a read error. The read falls 3 residues short of the CDR3 end, and the missing part is taken from the germline J gene. The chain carries TRBV19 and TRBJ2-3, with D perhaps TRBD1 (5 bases). Per germline, CDR1 LNHDA and CDR2 SQIVND (reference sequence). The CDR3 is 14 residues long. CDR3 bases read: TGTGCCAGTAGTTCAGGGATCAGGAATCAGCCG. Encoded protein: CASSSGIRNQP. The complete CDR3 protein is CASSSGIRNQPQYF.

This clone was recorded at least ten times. The CDR3 is cut off 3 residues early in the read; its end comes from the germline J gene. This sequence joins TRBV7-8 and TRBJ2-6; possibly TRBD1 for D (5 bases). V lost 7 bases and J lost 4, with 14 bases in between. Germline-derived CDR1 and CDR2 are SGHVS and FQNEAQ. This CDR3 has 15 residues. The chain's CDR3 is CASKAMGRGANVLTF. The DNA read from the CDR3 is TGTGCCAGCAAAGCGATGGGGCGGGGGGCCAACGTC.

This clone came up a few times. Sequencing ends 3 residues short of the CDR3 end; the germline J gene provides the rest. The rearrangement uses TRBV5-1 and TRBJ2-7; 11 nucleotides line up with TRBD1. There are 15 residues in the CDR3. The ends lost 4 bases at V and 6 bases at J; junction bases unmatched: 9. Germline assignment: CDR1 SGHRS and CDR2 YFSETQ. CDR3 DNA (partial): TGCGCCAGCAGCGACTCCGGGACAGGGGGTGTCGAG. Its protein product is CASSDSGTGGVE. The full CDR3 reads CASSDSGTGGVEQYF.

This clone was found many times. Read coverage stops 3 residues before the CDR3 terminus; the germline J gene supplies the remainder. This chain connects TRBV7-8 to TRBJ2-6; unclear D gene. V gave up 2 bases and J gave up 0 bases, with 8 bases separating them. The CDR3 sequence is 16 residues long. CDR1 is SGHVS and CDR2 is FQNEAQ in the germline V gene. The part of the CDR3 DNA that was read is TGTGCCAGCAGCTTAATTCTCCGCTCTGGGGCCAACGTC. Its protein is CASSLILRSGANV. The full CDR3 protein is CASSLILRSGANVLTF.

This clone was seen ten or more times. The CDR3 goes on 3 residues after the read ends, and that part is filled in from the germline J gene. The chain has TRBV6-2 or TRBV6-3 and TRBJ2-7, with 10 bases matching TRBD1. The CDR3 has 15 residues. With V trimmed by 6 bases and J by 3 bases, 8 bases remained unmatched. The germline V gene encodes CDR1 MNHEY and CDR2 SVGEGT. CDR3 bases read: TGTGCCAGCAGGTATCCGGGACAGGGGCTCTACGAG. It codes for CASRYPGQGLYE. The full-length CDR3 reads as CASRYPGQGLYEQYF.

There are many counts of this clone. The CDR3 is cut off 3 residues early in the read; its end comes from the germline J gene. The V gene is TRBV18, the J gene TRBJ2-5; 8 bases fit TRBD1. V shed 3 bases and J 5 bases; nucleotides not matched to a gene: 5. Germline V gene lookup returns CDR1 KGHSH and CDR2 LQKENI. CDR3 length equals 14 residues. Partial CDR3 DNA: TGTGCCAGCTCACCGCAGGGGGCTAGTGAGACC. Protein sequence: CASSPQGASET. Given in full, the CDR3 is CASSPQGASETQYF.

On this clone: The CDR3 is cut off 3 residues early in the read; its end comes from the germline J gene. The V and J genes are TRBV2 and TRBJ1-1; D not resolved. The germline gives CDR1 SNHLY, CDR2 FYNNEI. The CDR3 loop spans 14 amino acids. CDR3 residues: CASSDLAGVWEAFF. The CDR3 DNA, read in part, is TGTGCCAGCAGTGATTTAGCGGGAGTCTGGGAG.

This clone came up many times. Read sequence stops 3 residues before the CDR3 end, and the germline J gene provides the missing end. V usage is TRBV7-2 and J usage is TRBJ1-2, with 9 bases fitting TRBD1. Losses at the gene ends were 5 bases for V and 6 bases for J; bases not matched to a gene: 4. Germline V gives CDR1 SGHTA, CDR2 FQGNSA. This CDR3 has 13 residues. The sequenced CDR3 bases are TGTGCCAGCAGCCGGGACAGGGTCGATGGC. It codes for CASSRDRVDG. The full CDR3 reads CASSRDRVDGYTF.

This clone was seen ten or more times. The read is 3 residues too short to cover the CDR3 end, so that end is filled in from the germline J gene. The rearrangement uses TRBV18 and TRBJ2-7; maybe TRBD1 (6 bases). This CDR3 has 14 residues. V was trimmed by 3 bases and J by 3 bases, leaving 12 bases between them. Germline assignment: CDR1 KGHSH and CDR2 LQKENI. The CDR3 DNA, read in part, is TGTGCCAGCTCACCGGACAGAACCCACTACGAG. It is translated as CASSPDRTHYE. The entire CDR3 protein reads CASSPDRTHYEQYF.

There are many counts of this clone. The CDR3 end is not reached by the read, which stops 3 residues before it; the germline J gene fills it in. This chain joins TRBV20-1 and TRBJ2-7; 7 nucleotides align to TRBD1. The CDR3 is 12 amino acids. The V gene end was trimmed by 6 bases and the J gene end by 3 bases; junction bases not matched to a gene: 5. Germline CDR1 is DFQATT and CDR2 is SNEGSKA (reference sequence). The CDR3 DNA, read in part, is TGCAGTGCCAGAAGGGGGCGCTACGAG. Translated, it gives CSARRGRYE. From start to end, the CDR3 is CSARRGRYEQYF.

This clone was seen at least ten times. A junction end diverges from the germline sequence, so it may reflect a read error. The read ends 3 residues shy of where the CDR3 ends; the end is completed using the germline J gene. This sequence joins TRBV2 and TRBJ2-7; D may be TRBD2 (5 bases). The CDR3 consists of 14 residues. Germline V CDR1 and CDR2: SNHLY, FYNNEI. Partial CDR3 DNA: TGTGCCAGCCGTGAAACTAGTTCGGGCAACGAG. Translating it yields CASRETSSGNE. The complete CDR3 reads CASRETSSGNEQYF.

This clone was seen repeatedly, ten times or more. The observed sequence ends 3 residues before the CDR3 terminus, with the missing tail filled in from the germline J gene. The J gene is TRBJ1-1, the V gene TRBV4-2, with D possibly being TRBD1 (6 bases). The CDR3 extends over 14 amino acids. Germline V lookup: CDR1 LGHNA, CDR2 YNFKEQ. The germline V and J ends were trimmed by 0 bases and 5 bases, with 10 bases remaining between them. The covered CDR3 bases are TGTGCCAGCAGCCAAGACAGGGGTCGGACTGAA. Protein product: CASSQDRGRTE. The whole CDR3 protein reads CASSQDRGRTEAFF.

Ten or more counts support this clone. The CDR3 region is CASTLSNQPQHF. The CDR3 bases that were read are TGTGCCAGCACCCTAAGCAATCAGCCC. This chain joins TRBV28 and TRBJ1-5; D ambiguous. The observed sequence ends 3 residues before the CDR3 terminus, with the missing tail filled in from the germline J gene. Germline values: CDR1 MDHEN, CDR2 SYDVKM. V was cut by 7 bases and J by 1 base, with 5 bases left in between. The CDR3 spans 12 residues.

This clone was recorded many times. From the germline J gene comes the end of the CDR3, since the read stops 3 residues before it. This chain connects TRBV19 to TRBJ2-3; weak D call: TRBD2 (7 bases). The CDR3 has 14 amino acids. V lost 4 bases, J lost 2 bases, and 10 bases lay in between. CDR1 and CDR2 from the germline V gene are LNHDA and SQIVND (reference sequence). CDR3 DNA, as far as it was read: TGTGCCAGTAGTACTGCGGGGGCCACAGATACG. It yields the protein CASSTAGATDT. The whole CDR3 sequence reads CASSTAGATDTQYF.

In its sample, this clone was seen many times. With the read ending 3 residues before the CDR3 end, the germline J gene is used to fill in that end. The V call is TRBV29-1, the J call TRBJ1-5, with D perhaps TRBD1 (5 bases). Germline CDR1 SQVTM, CDR2 ANQGSEA. The CDR3 contains 12 residues. Deletions cut 3 bases from V and 6 bases from J, with 9 bases between. The covered CDR3 bases are TGCAGCGTTGATCCAGGGCGTCAGCCC. Translated, it gives CSVDPGRQP. The entire CDR3 reads CSVDPGRQPQHF. Supplemented by reference TRBV29-1 and TRBJ1-5, the full variable domain reads SAVISQKPSRDICQRGTSLTIQCQVDSQVTMMFWYRQQPGQSLTLIATANQGSEATYESGFVIDKFPISRPNLTFSTLTVSNMSPEDSSIYLCSVDPGRQPQHFGDGTRLSIL.